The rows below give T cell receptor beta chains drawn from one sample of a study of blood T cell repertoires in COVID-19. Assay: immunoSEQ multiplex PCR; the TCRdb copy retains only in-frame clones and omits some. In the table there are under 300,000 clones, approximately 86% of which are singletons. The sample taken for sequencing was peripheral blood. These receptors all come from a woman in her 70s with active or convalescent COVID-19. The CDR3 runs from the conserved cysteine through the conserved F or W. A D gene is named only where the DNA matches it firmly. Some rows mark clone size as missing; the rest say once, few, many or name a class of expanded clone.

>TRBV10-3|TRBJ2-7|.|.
TGTGCCATCAGTGAAGGCGGCAGCTACGAGCAGTACTTC
CAISEGGSYEQYF
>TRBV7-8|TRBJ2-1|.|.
TGTGCCAGCAGCCATAGCGGTGTTTCCTACAATGAGCAGTTCTTC
CASSHSGVSYNEQFF
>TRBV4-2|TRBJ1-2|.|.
TGTGCCAGCAGATCCCGGGGGGCACTTTCTAACTATGGCTACACCTTC
CASRSRGALSNYGYTF
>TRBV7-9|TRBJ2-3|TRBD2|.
TGTGCCAGCAGCCCCGGGGAACTAGCGGGAGCAGATACGCAGTATTTT
CASSPGELAGADTQYF
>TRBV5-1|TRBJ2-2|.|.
TGCGCCAGCAGCCCCGTTAACAGCCGTGCGAACACCGGGGAGCTGTTTTTT
CASSPVNSRANTGELFF
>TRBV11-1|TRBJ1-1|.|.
TGTGCCAGCAGCCTCCCCCCACAGAACCCTGAAGCTTTCTTT
CASSLPPQNPEAFF
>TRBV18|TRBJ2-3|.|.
TGTGCCAGCTCACCAATTGAGGGCACAGATACGCAGTATTTT
CASSPIEGTDTQYF
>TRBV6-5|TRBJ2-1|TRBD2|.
TGTGCCAGCAGTTACCCCATGCGGGGGGGTGAGCAGTTCTTC
CASSYPMRGGEQFF
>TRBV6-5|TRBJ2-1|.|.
TGTGCCAGCACTCCTTTATCTTTCCCCAATGAGCAGTTCTTC
CASTPLSFPNEQFF
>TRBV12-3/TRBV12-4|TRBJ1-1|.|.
TGTGCCAGCAGACTAGGAGGGGACACTGAAGCTTTCTTT
CASRLGGDTEAFF
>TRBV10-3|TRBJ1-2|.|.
TGTGCCATCAGTGAGCAAAGCACAGGGAACGGCTACACCTTC
CAISEQSTGNGYTF
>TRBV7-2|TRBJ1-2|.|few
TGTGCCAGCAGCCCAGACAGTACTGCTAACTATGGCTACACCTTC
CASSPDSTANYGYTF
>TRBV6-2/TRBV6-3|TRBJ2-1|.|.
TGTGCCAGCAGTTCCCTGAGGAATGAGCAGTTCTTC
CASSSLRNEQFF
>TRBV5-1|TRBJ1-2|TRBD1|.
TGCGCCAGCAGCTTTCAGGGGGCGGGACGTGGCTACACCTTC
CASSFQGAGRGYTF